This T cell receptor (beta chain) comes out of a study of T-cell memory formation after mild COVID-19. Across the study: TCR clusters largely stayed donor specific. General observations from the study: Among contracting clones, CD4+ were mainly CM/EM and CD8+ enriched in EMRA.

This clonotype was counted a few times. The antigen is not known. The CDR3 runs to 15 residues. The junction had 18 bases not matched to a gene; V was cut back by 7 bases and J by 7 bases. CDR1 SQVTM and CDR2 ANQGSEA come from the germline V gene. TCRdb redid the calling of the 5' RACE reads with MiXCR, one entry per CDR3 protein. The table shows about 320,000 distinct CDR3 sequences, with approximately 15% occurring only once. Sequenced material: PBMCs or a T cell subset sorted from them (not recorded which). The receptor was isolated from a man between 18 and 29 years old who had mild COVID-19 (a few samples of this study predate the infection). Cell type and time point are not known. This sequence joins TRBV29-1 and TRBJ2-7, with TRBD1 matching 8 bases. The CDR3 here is CSAQGRQGAVGEQYF. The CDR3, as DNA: TGCAGCGCCCAAGGGCGGCAGGGGGCAGTCGGAGAGCAGTACTTC.